This entry lists 9 T cell receptor beta chains sequenced from one sample in a study of OX40 agonist ivuxolimab in advanced cancers. The protocol was immunoSEQ multiplex PCR, while the TCRdb copy is restricted to in-frame clones and leaves out a portion. The sample lists 55,000 to 90,000 clones, 70% to 90% seen once, with approximately 1% in the top ten. This specimen was CD4+ or CD8+ T cells sorted from blood, taken in a trial of the OX40 agonist ivuxolimab. Every receptor here comes from an adult with an advanced solid tumor such as melanoma, head and neck, liver or kidney cancer.

The chain uses TRBV11-2 and TRBJ2-1; D is unresolved. Trimming left V 5 bases short and J 8 bases short, with 16 bases between. This CDR3 comprises 14 residues. Germline V lookup: CDR1 SGHAT, CDR2 FQNNGV. In nucleotides, the CDR3 is TGTGCCAGCAGCCTTATGTCAGTTGGTGATGAGCAGTTCTTC. Amino acids: CASSLMSVGDEQFF.

This clone has a handful of counts. This chain connects TRBV6-1 to TRBJ2-7; D gene unclear. CDR1 MNHNS and CDR2 SASEGT come from the germline V gene. V lost 8 bases to trimming and J lost 0 bases, with 14 bases between them. The CDR3 totals 14 residues. The CDR3 region has the DNA TGTGCCAGCCTTGTTACAGCCGCCTCCTACGAGCAGTACTTC. Its protein is CASLVTAASYEQYF.

The chain couples TRBV2 to TRBJ1-2, with D possibly TRBD1 on 5 matching bases. This CDR3 region has 14 residues. Germline V CDR1 and CDR2: SNHLY, FYNNEI. V lost 1 base and J lost 4, with 10 bases in between. CDR3 sequence: CASSEEGRGYGYTF. For the CDR3, the DNA is TGTGCCAGCAGTGAAGAGGGGAGAGGCTATGGCTACACCTTC.

The chain joins TRBV15 to TRBJ1-5; D perhaps matches TRBD1 (5 bases). Trimming took 8 bases from V and 4 from J, leaving 12 bases between them. The CDR3 consists of 13 residues. The germline V gene has CDR1 LNHNV and CDR2 YYDKDF (reference sequence). CDR3 sequence reads: CATAGQGNQPQHF. The CDR3 DNA reads as TGTGCCACCGCCGGCCAGGGAAATCAGCCCCAGCATTTT.

The rearrangement joins TRBV14 to TRBJ2-7; 8 bases fit TRBD2. CDR1 and CDR2 from the germline V gene are SGHDN and FVKESK. The CDR3 covers 14 residues. The trim removed 0 bases at V and 4 bases at J, leaving 2 bases unmatched. CDR3 loop: CASSQDRGGYEQYF. The CDR3 region has the DNA TGTGCCAGCAGCCAAGATCGGGGGGGATACGAGCAGTACTTC.

The rearrangement uses TRBV5-1 and TRBJ2-1; D gene uncertain. The V end was cut by 4 bases, the J end by 6 bases, with 5 bases between. Germline-derived CDR1 and CDR2 are SGHRS and YFSETQ. The CDR3 is 11 amino acids. The CDR3 sequence: CASSPANEQFF. CDR3 DNA sequence: TGCGCCAGCAGCCCAGCCAATGAGCAGTTCTTC.

V and J are TRBV29-1 and TRBJ2-7; 9 positions match TRBD1. In germline, CDR1 is SQVTM, CDR2 ANQGSEA. The CDR3 runs 15 residues. With 0 bases clipped from V and 5 bases from J, the junction kept 8 bases outside the gene matches. CDR3 in DNA: TGCAGCGTTGAAGATCGGGACAGGGCTTTGGACGAGCAGTACTTC. Residues: CSVEDRDRALDEQYF.

In this sample, this clone turned up a few times. The chain is built from TRBV6-5 and TRBJ2-2; 10 bases fit TRBD1. The V and J ends lost 4 bases and 5 bases, in that order; junction bases with no gene match: 4. This CDR3 is 15 amino acids long. CDR1 and CDR2 (germline): MNHEY, SVGAGI. CDR3 region: CASSFGQGGTGELFF. CDR3 bases: TGTGCCAGCAGTTTCGGACAGGGGGGAACCGGGGAGCTGTTTTTT.

The genes are TRBV5-1 and TRBJ2-1, with D possibly TRBD1 on 5 matching bases. Trimming stripped 0 bases from V and 6 bases from J, with 13 bases between. The CDR3 runs to 15 residues. Germline loops: CDR1 SGHRS, CDR2 YFSETQ. This chain's CDR3 is CASSLAKGRGNEQFF. CDR3 in DNA: TGCGCCAGCAGCTTGGCCAAGGGGCGCGGCAATGAGCAGTTCTTC.